This TCR beta chain originates from a study of shared clonotypes between healthy human individuals. Study-level results: All-four-donor shared clonotypes had higher generation probabilities than non-shared clonotypes did. An expected dependence of interdonor clonotype sharing on sequencing depth was noted.

This CDR3 is built from 14 residues. CDR1 and CDR2 (germline): ENHRY, SYGVKD. The V gene end was trimmed by 3 bases and the J gene end by 4 bases; junction bases not matched to a gene: 5. With regard to this clone: Antigen specificity is unknown.

Original data processing: Filtering differed because ImmunoSEQ produced junction-only sequences that carried no quality scores. The repertoire was sequenced with immunoSEQ multiplex PCR; TCRdb's copy has only in-frame clones and lacks some. The V and J calls and clone size come from that table; D and trimming were worked out from the DNA. The data contain fewer than 2.5 million clones, 93% of them singletons. The sequence derives from a man aged 18 to 35 in good health. Some clones in this sample may be carry-over from other donors' samples. V gene TRBV10-3 combines with J gene TRBJ1-2; TRBD1 matches 7 bases. Material: naive CD4+ T cells from PBMCs. This sample's subset: CD45RA+ positively selected. Here the CDR3 reads CAISDIRDSYGYTF. Written as DNA, the CDR3 is TGTGCCATCAGTGATATAAGGGACAGCTATGGCTACACCTTC.